Sequencing of this TCR beta chain was carried out in a study of PD-L1 blockade in urothelial cancer (dated by TCRdb to the late 2010s). The study in broad terms: All patients started therapy around 2014 and received atezolizumab 1,200 mg intravenously every 3 weeks. Twenty-five of 29 patients were identified as males with urothelial cancer of bladder origin, and a prior smoking history was reported by 18 of 29 patients. Patients had an ECOG performance status of 0 or 1 and had received between 0 and 3 prior chemotherapy regimens. Blood samples were analyzed at 3 weeks after treatment start (second dose) and at 6 weeks after treatment start. Blood samples gave a median of around 140,000 T cells and 88,000 or so unique TCRs, with a median clonality of approximately 0.078. The study, an exploratory multi-omic analysis, examined somatic, immune and clinical correlates of response to PD-L1 blockade with atezolizumab in urothelial cancer. TCR sequencing covered pretreatment tumor samples and matched, serially collected peripheral blood taken before and after atezolizumab treatment. Durable clinical benefit was defined as a progression-free survival longer than 6 months, and TCR features were additionally tested against progression-free survival and overall survival. In the same patients who had TCR sequencing, pretreatment tumors also underwent whole exome sequencing and RNA sequencing. Eight to ten patients achieved durable clinical benefit and approximately 20 did not. Around 29 patients had pretreatment blood TCR-seq, some 25 had at least one posttreatment blood collection, and some 25 had tumor TCR-seq.

A total of 29 patients with locally advanced or metastatic urothelial carcinoma, treated at Memorial Sloan Kettering on a trial protocol, made up the cohort. Peripheral blood mononuclear cells were collected pretreatment and during treatment, at between 1 and 8 total time points per patient. The Qiagen DNeasy Blood extraction kit was used to purify genomic DNA from total PBMCs and from tumor samples. PBMCs were collected pretreatment and during treatment, and were isolated and stored as previously described. Results and caveats for the whole study, not just this receptor: A pretreatment peripheral blood TCR clonality below the median was linked to improved progression-free and overall survival. Because the sample size was small (n ≈ 28) and many of the analyses were exploratory, the results are meant to be hypothesis-generating. Among patients with durable benefit, tumor-associated TCR clones showed greater expansion in peripheral blood 3 weeks after treatment started (n of about 20, p = 0.022).

About this clone: Its target antigen remains unknown. Base quality data are lacking; no much larger clone is found one base away.

Trimming costs V 7 bases and J 6 bases, and their ends lie 16 bases apart. The CDR3 holds 13 amino acids from the cysteine to the phenylalanine. The entry retains the CDR3 DNA only, 39 bases that are in frame from base 1. In the germline V gene, CDR1 corresponds to SNHLY and CDR2 to FYNNEI. To estimate absolute template abundance from read counts, synthetic TCR analog templates were spiked into each PCR. TCRbeta CDR3 regions were amplified from genomic DNA with bias-controlled V and J gene primers using the immunoSEQ assay. Rearranged TCRbeta segments were sequenced at approximately 20X coverage. In the paper's pipeline: Clustering was used to correct sequencing errors, and CDR3s were annotated against IMGT to assign V, D and J genes. Downstream analyses used only productive TCRbeta rearrangements, leaving out any out-of-frame or stop-codon sequences. Clonality was computed as one minus Shannon entropy normalized by the log of the number of unique productive sequences. Fisher's exact test with Benjamini-Hochberg correction, using a cutoff of adjusted p below 0.01, was how clones that differed between time points or between blood and tumor were identified. The immuneACCESS repertoire file appears here via TCRdb, limited to in-frame rearrangements. These files lack a portion of the clones; in checked studies, under half of the deficit traces to unresolved V genes, and the cause of the others is not known. From that table come the V and J calls and clone size; the DNA was used to work out D and trimming. Present in this sample are some 97,000 clones, about 89% of which were seen just once. The ten biggest clones cover approximately 0.88% of the sample.

The TCR originated in a woman older than 75 with urothelial cancer. The sequence links TRBV2 to TRBJ2-7; TRBD1 could be the D gene, as 6 bases match. Here the sequenced sample was PBMCs, taken around atezolizumab (anti-PD-L1) treatment. The CDR3 reads CASNPGTSLEQYF. The DNA reads as follows: TGTGCCAGCAACCCCGGGACATCCCTCGAGCAGTACTTC.